This T cell receptor beta chain is from a study of T cells after yellow fever vaccination. Study-level findings and limits: Post-booster repertoires contained most primary-vaccination clones again (around 96% CD4, about 90% CD8). It was a small share of clonotypes that appeared in both CD4 and CD8 compartments.

Using its own MiXCR run on the 5' RACE reads, TCRdb lists one record per CDR3 protein. The table lists around 550,000 distinct CDR3 sequences, roughly a fifth of them singletons, with about 13% in the top ten. This clonotype occurred a few times. Antigen unknown. Germline V lookup: CDR1 MGHDK, CDR2 SYGVNS. The CDR3 sequence is 16 residues long. Trimming stripped 2 bases from V and 0 bases from J, with 10 bases between. The source material was PBMCs, sampled 15 days after the yellow fever booster vaccination. This chain uses TRBV25-1 with TRBJ2-2; D is perhaps TRBD1 (6 bases). The origin of this receptor is a young man who received the YFV17D yellow fever vaccine. Written as DNA, the CDR3 is TGTGCCAGCAGTGAAACCGGGACAACGAACACCGGGGAGCTGTTTTTT. It specifies CASSETGTTNTGELFF.